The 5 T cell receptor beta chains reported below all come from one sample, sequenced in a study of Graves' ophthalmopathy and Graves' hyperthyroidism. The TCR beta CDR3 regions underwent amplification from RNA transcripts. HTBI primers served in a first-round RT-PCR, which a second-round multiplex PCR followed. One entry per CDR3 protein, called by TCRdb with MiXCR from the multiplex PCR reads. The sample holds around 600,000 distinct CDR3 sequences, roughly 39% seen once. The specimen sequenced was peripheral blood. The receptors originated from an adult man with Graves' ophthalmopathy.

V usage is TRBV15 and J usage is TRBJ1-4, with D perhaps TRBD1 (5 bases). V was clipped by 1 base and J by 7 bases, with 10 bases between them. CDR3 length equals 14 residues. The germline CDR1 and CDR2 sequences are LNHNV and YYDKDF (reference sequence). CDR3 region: CATSRGGEGEKLFF. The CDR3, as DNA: TGTGCCACCAGCAGAGGGGGCGAGGGTGAAAAACTGTTTTTT.

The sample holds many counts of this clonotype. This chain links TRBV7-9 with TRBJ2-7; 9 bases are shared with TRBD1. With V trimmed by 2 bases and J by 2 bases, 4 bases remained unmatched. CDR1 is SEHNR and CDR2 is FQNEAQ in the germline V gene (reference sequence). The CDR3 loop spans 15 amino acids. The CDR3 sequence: CASSLRDREPYEQYF. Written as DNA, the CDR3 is TGTGCCAGCAGCTTAAGGGACAGGGAGCCCTACGAGCAGTACTTC.

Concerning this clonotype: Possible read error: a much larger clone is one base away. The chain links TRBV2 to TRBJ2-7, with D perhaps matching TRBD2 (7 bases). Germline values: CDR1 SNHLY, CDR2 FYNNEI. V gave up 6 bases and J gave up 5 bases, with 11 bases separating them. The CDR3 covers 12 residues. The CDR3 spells CASRAGADEQYF. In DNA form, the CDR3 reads TGTGCCAGCAGGGCGGGGGCTGACGAGCAGTACTTC.

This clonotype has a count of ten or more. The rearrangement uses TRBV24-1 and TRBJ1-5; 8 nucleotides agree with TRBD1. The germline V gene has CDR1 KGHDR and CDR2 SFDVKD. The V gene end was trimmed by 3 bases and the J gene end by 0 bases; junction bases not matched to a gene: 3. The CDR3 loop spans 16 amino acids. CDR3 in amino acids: CATSDRQGHSNQPQHF. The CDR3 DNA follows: TGTGCCACCAGTGATCGACAGGGGCATAGCAATCAGCCCCAGCATTTT.

The CDR3 region is CSVEAGSSGGYTF. The CDR3 DNA follows: TGCAGCGTTGAGGCGGGTTCATCAGGGGGCTACACCTTC. The rearrangement links TRBV29-1 to TRBJ1-2; D might be TRBD1 (5 bases). The length of the CDR3 is 13 residues. Germline V CDR1 and CDR2: SQVTM, ANQGSEA. V lost 3 bases and J 8 bases, leaving 16 bases between the germline ends.